The 11 T cell receptor beta chains below all came from one sample that was sequenced in a study of cytomegalovirus exposure and HLA in healthy donors. PCR primers comprised 60 Vbeta and 13 Jbeta primers. The assay was immunoSEQ multiplex PCR, and TCRdb's table has in-frame clones only and misses some. The table records 200,000 or so clones, around 86% of them present only once. The specimen sequenced was PBMCs. The receptors originated from a woman aged 50 to 60 in good health and CMV-seropositive.

Points on this clone: The junction does not match germline at one end; this may be a read error. The chain has TRBV2 and TRBJ2-1, with D possibly TRBD2 on 5 matching bases. Germline V gene sequence: CDR1 SNHLY, CDR2 FYNNEI. The CDR3 length is 14 residues. Here the CDR3 reads CASSDSSSYYEQFF. The CDR3, as DNA: TGTGCCAGCAGTGATTCATCTAGCTACTATGAGCAGTTCTTC.

This clone has just a few counts. The gene calls are TRBV4-1 and TRBJ2-1, with D possibly matching TRBD1 (6 bases). CDR1 MGHRA and CDR2 YSYEKL come from the germline V gene. The CDR3 extends over 17 amino acids. V gave up 1 base and J gave up 3 bases, with 16 bases separating them. This chain's CDR3 is CASSQGGLGASYNEQFF. DNA of the CDR3: TGCGCCAGCAGCCAAGGGGGGCTAGGGGCGAGCTACAATGAGCAGTTCTTC.

The chain carries TRBV5-6 and TRBJ2-7, with 9 bases identical to TRBD1. CDR1 is SGHDT and CDR2 is YYEEEE in the germline V gene. The trim removed 4 bases at V and 5 bases at J, leaving 7 bases unmatched. This CDR3 is built from 14 residues. CDR3 bases: TGTGCCAGCAGCCGAAGGGGACAGGGCGACGAGCAGTACTTC. It yields the protein CASSRRGQGDEQYF.

A word on this clone: Relative to the germline gene, one junction end is altered; a read error may explain this. The chain couples TRBV7-9 to TRBJ2-7, with 11 bases lining up with TRBD1. The CDR3 covers 17 residues. Germline V gene lookup returns CDR1 SEHNR and CDR2 FQNEAQ (reference sequence). DNA of the CDR3: TGTTCCAGCAGCCACCCGGGAGGGACAGGGGGGAACTACGAGCAGTACTTC. Protein: CSSSHPGGTGGNYEQYF.

The chain links TRBV4-1 to TRBJ1-1, with TRBD1 as a possible D gene (6 bases). Per germline, CDR1 MGHRA and CDR2 YSYEKL. The CDR3 extends over 16 amino acids. Trimming took off 3 bases at V and 3 bases at J, with 17 bases between the two ends. The CDR3 sequence is CASSHPGGAGDTEAFF. The CDR3 nucleotides read TGCGCCAGCAGCCACCCTGGGGGCGCGGGCGACACTGAAGCTTTCTTT.

This chain uses TRBV7-3 with TRBJ1-5, with D possibly matching TRBD1 (5 bases). Deletions cut 5 bases from V and 9 bases from J, with 11 bases between. This CDR3 region has 12 residues. CDR1 SGHTA and CDR2 FQGTGA come from the germline V gene. CDR3 in DNA: TGTGCCAGCAGCGACCCCGGGGGGCCCCAGCATTTT. Protein: CASSDPGGPQHF.

This clone was seen once. This sequence joins TRBV19 and TRBJ1-2; 7 bases map to TRBD1. CDR3 length: 14 residues. V lost 5 bases and J lost 7; bases outside the gene matches: 10. Germline CDR1 LNHDA, CDR2 SQIVND (reference sequence). This CDR3 reads CASSPPGTEGGYTF. CDR3 sequence (DNA): TGTGCCAGTAGTCCCCCCGGGACAGAAGGTGGCTACACCTTC.

The gene calls are TRBV11-2 and TRBJ2-5; TRBD2 matches at 9 bases. J lost 5 bases, V lost 3 bases, and 7 bases had no gene match. Germline values: CDR1 SGHAT, CDR2 FQNNGV. The CDR3 contains 15 residues. CDR3 sequence: CASSLGTSFIETQYF. CDR3 in DNA: TGTGCCAGCAGCTTGGGGACTAGCTTTATCGAGACCCAGTACTTC. Full variable domain (outside the CDR3, taken from reference TRBV11-2 and TRBJ2-5): EAGVAQSPRYKIIEKRQSVAFWCNPISGHATLYWYQQILGQGPKLLIQFQNNGVVDDSQLPKDRFSAERLKGVDSTLKIQPAKLEDSAVYLCASSLGTSFIETQYFGPGTRLLVL.

The CDR3 bases are TGTGCCAGTAGGAGCGCTAGCGACTCCCAAGAGACCCAGTACTTC. Protein sequence: CASRSASDSQETQYF. The genes are TRBV19 and TRBJ2-5, with a tentative D call TRBD2 (6 bases). Germline values: CDR1 LNHDA, CDR2 SQIVND (reference sequence). CDR3 length: 15 amino acids. V shed 6 bases and J shed 1 base, with 15 bases lying between them. Supplemented by reference TRBV19 and TRBJ2-5, the full variable domain reads DGGITQSPKYLFRKEGQNVTLSCEQNLNHDAMYWYRQDPGQGLRLIYYSQIVNDFQKGDIAEGYSVSREKKESFPLTVTSAQKNPTAFYLCASRSASDSQETQYFGPGTRLLVL.

The rearrangement joins TRBV19 to TRBJ2-5; TRBD2 matches at 7 bases. Germline V gives CDR1 LNHDA, CDR2 SQIVND (reference sequence). The CDR3 length is 12 residues. The V gene end was trimmed by 5 bases and the J gene end by 5 bases; junction bases not matched to a gene: 2. The CDR3 protein is CASSEGGETQYF. CDR3 nucleotide sequence: TGTGCCAGTAGTGAGGGAGGGGAGACCCAGTACTTC. Drawing the rest from reference TRBV19 and TRBJ2-5, the complete variable domain is DGGITQSPKYLFRKEGQNVTLSCEQNLNHDAMYWYRQDPGQGLRLIYYSQIVNDFQKGDIAEGYSVSREKKESFPLTVTSAQKNPTAFYLCASSEGGETQYFGPGTRLLVL.

This rearrangement joins TRBV7-2 to TRBJ1-6, with 7 bases matching TRBD1. CDR3 size: 16 residues. The V segment lost 8 bases and the J segment 5 bases; nucleotides outside the gene matches: 12. Germline-derived CDR1 and CDR2 are SGHTA and FQGNSA. The chain's CDR3 is CASGQGGPPDNSPLHF. The CDR3 bases are TGTGCCAGCGGCCAAGGGGGCCCTCCGGATAATTCACCCCTCCACTTT.